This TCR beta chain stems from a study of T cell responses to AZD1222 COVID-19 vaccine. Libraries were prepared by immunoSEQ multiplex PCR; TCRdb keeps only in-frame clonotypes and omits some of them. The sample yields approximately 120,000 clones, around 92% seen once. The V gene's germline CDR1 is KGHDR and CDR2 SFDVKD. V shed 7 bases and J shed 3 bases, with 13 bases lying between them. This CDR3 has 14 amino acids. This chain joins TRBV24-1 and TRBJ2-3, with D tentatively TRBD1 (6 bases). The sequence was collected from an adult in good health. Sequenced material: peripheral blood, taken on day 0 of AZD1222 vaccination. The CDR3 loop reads CATSRGQITDTQYF. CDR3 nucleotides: TGTGCCACCAGCCGAGGACAGATAACAGATACGCAGTATTTT.